This T cell receptor beta chain emerged from a study of T cell changes during pregnancy in multiple sclerosis. Per germline, CDR1 LGHNA and CDR2 YNFKEQ. Trimming took 5 bases from V and 8 from J, leaving 21 bases between them. This CDR3 contains 16 residues. Only in-frame clones appear in the TCRdb table, and some are missing; sequencing was by immunoSEQ multiplex PCR. The sample holds approximately 50,000 clones; about 90% are singletons and the top ten take 5.5% to 8%. The sequencing used peripheral blood, collected in the third trimester of pregnancy. This rearrangement joins TRBV4-2 to TRBJ1-4; weak D call: TRBD1 (5 bases). This receptor was obtained from a female donor in good health, enrolled as a control in a pregnancy study. The CDR3 nucleotides read TGTGCCAGCAGCTCCCCCAGTGTGGGGCGCCGGGAAAAACTGTTTTTT. It specifies CASSSPSVGRREKLFF.